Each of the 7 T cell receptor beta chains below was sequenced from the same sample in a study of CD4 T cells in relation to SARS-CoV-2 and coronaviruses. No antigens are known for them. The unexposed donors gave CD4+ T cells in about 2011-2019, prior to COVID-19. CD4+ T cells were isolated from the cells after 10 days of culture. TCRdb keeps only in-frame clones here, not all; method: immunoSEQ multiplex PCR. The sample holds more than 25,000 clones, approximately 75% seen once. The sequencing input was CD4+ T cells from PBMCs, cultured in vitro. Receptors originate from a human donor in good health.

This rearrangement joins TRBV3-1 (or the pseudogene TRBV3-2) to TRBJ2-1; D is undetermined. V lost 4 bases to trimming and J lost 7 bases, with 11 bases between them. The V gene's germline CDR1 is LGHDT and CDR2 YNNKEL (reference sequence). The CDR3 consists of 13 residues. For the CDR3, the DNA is TGTGCCAGCAGCCCCGGGTCAAGGAATGAGCAGTTCTTC. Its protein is CASSPGSRNEQFF.

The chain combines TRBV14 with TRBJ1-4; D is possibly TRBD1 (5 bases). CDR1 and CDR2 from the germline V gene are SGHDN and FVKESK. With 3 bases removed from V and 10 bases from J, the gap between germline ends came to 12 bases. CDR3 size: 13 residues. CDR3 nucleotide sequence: TGTGCCAGCAGCCAGACCACAAGGGGAAAACTGTTTTTT. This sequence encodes CASSQTTRGKLFF. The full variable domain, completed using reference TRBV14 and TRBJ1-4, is EAGVTQFPSHSVIEKGQTVTLRCDPISGHDNLYWYRRVMGKEIKFLLHFVKESKQDESGMPNNRFLAERTGGTYSTLKVQPAELEDSGVYFCASSQTTRGKLFFGSGTQLSVL.

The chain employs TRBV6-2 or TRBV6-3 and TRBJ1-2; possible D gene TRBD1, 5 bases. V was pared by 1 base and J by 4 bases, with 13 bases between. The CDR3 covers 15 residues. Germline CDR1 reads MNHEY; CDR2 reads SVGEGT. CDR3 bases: TGTGCCAGCAGTTACTACCGGGGCGAGGGCTATGGCTACACCTTC. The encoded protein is CASSYYRGEGYGYTF.

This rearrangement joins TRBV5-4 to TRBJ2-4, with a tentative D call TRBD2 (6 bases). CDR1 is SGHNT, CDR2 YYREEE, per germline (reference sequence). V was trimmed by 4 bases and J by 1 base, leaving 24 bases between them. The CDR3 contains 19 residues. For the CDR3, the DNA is TGTGCCAGCAGCCCTCACCCATTCGACAGCCGGGGGGCCAAAAACATTCAGTACTTC. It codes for CASSPHPFDSRGAKNIQYF.

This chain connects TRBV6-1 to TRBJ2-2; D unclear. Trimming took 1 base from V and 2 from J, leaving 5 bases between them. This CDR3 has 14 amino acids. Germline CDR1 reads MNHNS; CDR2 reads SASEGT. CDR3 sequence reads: CASSEVRNTGELFF. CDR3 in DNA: TGTGCCAGCAGTGAAGTCAGAAACACCGGGGAGCTGTTTTTT.

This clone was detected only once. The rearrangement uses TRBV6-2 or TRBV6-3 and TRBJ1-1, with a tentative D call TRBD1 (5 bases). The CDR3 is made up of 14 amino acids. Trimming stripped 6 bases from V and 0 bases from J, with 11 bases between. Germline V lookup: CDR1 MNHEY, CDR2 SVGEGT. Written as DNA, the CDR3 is TGTGCCAGCAGCAACTTCAGGGTGAACACTGAAGCTTTCTTT. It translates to CASSNFRVNTEAFF.

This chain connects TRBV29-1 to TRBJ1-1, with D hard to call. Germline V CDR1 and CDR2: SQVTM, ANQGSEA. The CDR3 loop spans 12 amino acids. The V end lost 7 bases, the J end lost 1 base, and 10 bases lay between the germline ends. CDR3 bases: TGCAGCGCCCGTACCCAGAACACTGAAGCTTTCTTT. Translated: CSARTQNTEAFF.